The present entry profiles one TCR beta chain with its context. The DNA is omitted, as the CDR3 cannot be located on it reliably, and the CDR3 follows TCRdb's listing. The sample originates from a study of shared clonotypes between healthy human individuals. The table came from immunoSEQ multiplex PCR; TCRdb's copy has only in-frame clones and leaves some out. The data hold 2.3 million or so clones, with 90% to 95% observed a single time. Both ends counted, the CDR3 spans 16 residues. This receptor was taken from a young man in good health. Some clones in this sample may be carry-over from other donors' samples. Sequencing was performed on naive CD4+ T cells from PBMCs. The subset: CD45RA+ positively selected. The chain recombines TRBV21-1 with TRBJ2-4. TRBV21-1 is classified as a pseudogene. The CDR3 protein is CASTLVGLGAKNIQYF.